One sample yielded the 24 T cell receptor beta chains listed below, sequenced in a study of T cell responses to AZD1222 COVID-19 vaccine. Profiled with immunoSEQ multiplex PCR; TCRdb holds only in-frame clones, not every one. Among around 100,000 clones listed, around 86% were seen once. Sample: peripheral blood, taken on day 0 of AZD1222 vaccination. These TCRs come from an adult in good health.

The chain recombines TRBV7-3 with TRBJ2-5, with 7 bases that match TRBD1. The CDR3 runs 16 residues. With V trimmed by 2 bases and J by 2 bases, 8 bases remained unmatched. CDR1 and CDR2 (germline): SGHTA, FQGTGA. The CDR3 sequence is CASSLGPGQLQETQYF. The CDR3 nucleotides read TGTGCCAGCAGCTTAGGGCCGGGACAGCTACAAGAGACCCAGTACTTC.

The chain recombines TRBV30 with TRBJ1-3, with D perhaps TRBD1 (5 bases). This CDR3 comprises 13 residues. V was pared by 3 bases and J by 6 bases, with 12 bases between. Germline-derived CDR1 and CDR2 are GTSNPN and SVGIG (reference sequence). The CDR3 sequence is CAWRGVGANTIYF. In DNA form, the CDR3 reads TGTGCCTGGAGGGGGGTAGGGGCAAACACCATATATTTT. Based on the CDR3 plus reference TRBV30 and TRBJ1-3, the full variable domain is SQTIHQWPATLVQPVGSPLSLECTVEGTSNPNLYWYRQAAGRGLQLLFYSVGIGQISSEVPQNLSASRPQDRQFILSSKKLLLSDSGFYLCAWRGVGANTIYFGEGSWLTVV.

This rearrangement joins TRBV13 to TRBJ1-2, with a possible D match to TRBD1 (6 bases). The CDR3 covers 13 residues. From germline, CDR1 is PRHDT and CDR2 FYEKMQ (reference sequence). V was cut by 3 bases and J by 7 bases, with 12 bases left in between. The CDR3 is CASSFGGRVGYTF. The CDR3 DNA follows: TGTGCCAGCAGCTTTGGGGGGCGAGTTGGCTACACCTTC.

This chain uses TRBV2 with TRBJ1-1; 8 bases map to TRBD1. The CDR3 consists of 15 residues. The trim removed 3 bases at V and 5 bases at J, leaving 8 bases unmatched. The V gene's germline CDR1 is SNHLY and CDR2 FYNNEI. The CDR3 DNA reads TGTGCCAGCAGTGAGCTTCCAGGGGGCGCGACTGAAGCTTTCTTT. Its translation is CASSELPGGATEAFF.

This clone has only a few counts. The chain recombines TRBV15 with TRBJ2-7, with D perhaps assigned TRBD1 or TRBD2 (5 bases each). CDR3 length: 13 residues. Germline V gene lookup returns CDR1 LNHNV and CDR2 YYDKDF (reference sequence). Trimming shortened V by 3 bases and J by 3 bases, and 9 bases separated the two germline ends. CDR3 sequence reads: CATSRGRSYEQYF. CDR3 DNA sequence: TGTGCCACCAGCAGGGGACGGAGCTACGAGCAGTACTTC.

This rearrangement joins TRBV30 to TRBJ2-3; unclear D gene. Between the trimmed V and J ends, which lost 0 bases and 0 bases, there was a span of 4 bases. CDR1 and CDR2 from the germline V gene are GTSNPN and SVGIG (reference sequence). The CDR3 runs to 13 residues. The CDR3 region is CAWSVRSTDTQYF. The CDR3 DNA sequence: TGTGCCTGGAGTGTACGGAGCACAGATACGCAGTATTTT.

The CDR3 reads CASELGAWTGELFF. CDR3 DNA sequence: TGTGCCAGTGAATTGGGGGCTTGGACCGGGGAGCTGTTTTTT. This rearrangement joins TRBV19 to TRBJ2-2; tentative D call: TRBD1 (6 bases). V was shortened by 8 bases and J by 5 bases, with 15 bases between the two germline ends. Germline V gene sequence: CDR1 LNHDA, CDR2 SQIVND (reference sequence). The CDR3 loop spans 14 amino acids. Supplemented by reference TRBV19 and TRBJ2-2, the full variable domain reads DGGITQSPKYLFRKEGQNVTLSCEQNLNHDAMYWYRQDPGQGLRLIYYSQIVNDFQKGDIAEGYSVSREKKESFPLTVTSAQKNPTAFYLCASELGAWTGELFFGEGSRLTVL.

V is TRBV5-5 and J is TRBJ1-3, with D possibly TRBD1 on 6 matching bases. V lost 6 bases, J lost 2 bases, and 12 bases lay in between. This CDR3 region has 14 residues. Germline V lookup: CDR1 SGHKS, CDR2 YYEKEE (reference sequence). The chain's CDR3 is CASTRGGTGNTIYF. CDR3 nucleotides: TGTGCCAGCACCCGAGGGGGGACTGGAAACACCATATATTTT.

The chain has TRBV27 and TRBJ2-2; D is uncertain. Between the trimmed V and J ends, which lost 2 bases and 1 base, there was a span of 5 bases. This CDR3 comprises 14 residues. In germline, CDR1 is MNHEY, CDR2 SMNVEV (reference sequence). The CDR3 coding sequence is TGTGCCAGCAGTTTAGTGCTGAACACCGGGGAGCTGTTTTTT. It translates to CASSLVLNTGELFF.

The chain uses TRBV16 and TRBJ2-2; D is possibly TRBD1 (6 bases). The CDR3 has 18 amino acids. The germline V and J ends were trimmed by 1 base and 1 base, with 16 bases remaining between them. Germline V gene data show CDR1 as KGHSY and CDR2 as FQNENV. The CDR3 nucleotides read TGTGCCAGCAGCCAATTAGCCTTGATGGGACAGAACACCGGGGAGCTGTTTTTT. Amino acids: CASSQLALMGQNTGELFF.

The V gene is TRBV5-8, the J gene TRBJ1-1; 7 bases are shared with TRBD1. Germline V lookup: CDR1 SGHTS, CDR2 YDEGEE. This CDR3 has 14 amino acids. J was trimmed by 4 bases and V by 3 bases; bases with no gene match: 6. The CDR3: CASSSTGIGTEAFF. CDR3 bases: TGTGCCAGCAGCTCGACAGGGATCGGCACTGAAGCTTTCTTT.

This clone was seen once. The chain combines TRBV5-1 with TRBJ2-2; D is perhaps TRBD1 (6 bases). The CDR3 consists of 15 residues. V was clipped by 4 bases and J by 4 bases, with 14 bases between them. Germline CDR1 and CDR2: SGHRS and YFSETQ. The CDR3 protein is CASSAQGISTGELFF. CDR3 sequence (DNA): TGCGCCAGCAGCGCGCAGGGGATCAGCACCGGGGAGCTGTTTTTT.

This rearrangement joins TRBV12-3 or TRBV12-4 to TRBJ2-7, with TRBD2 as a possible D gene (6 bases). Trimming took off 5 bases at V and 10 bases at J, with 12 bases between the two ends. The CDR3 runs to 11 residues. The DNA of the CDR3 is TGTGCCAGCAGTGTCGCGGGACCACAGTACTTC. Its translation is CASSVAGPQYF.

This chain connects TRBV18 to TRBJ1-3, with D possibly TRBD1 on 5 matching bases. In germline, CDR1 is KGHSH, CDR2 LQKENI. The V gene lost 1 base and the J gene lost 0 bases, with 10 bases spanning the gap. The CDR3 runs 16 residues. The CDR3, as DNA: TGTGCCAGCTCACCACAGGGGAAGAGCTCTGGAAACACCATATATTTT. It codes for CASSPQGKSSGNTIYF.

The chain is built from TRBV6-5 and TRBJ2-5; the match to TRBD2 covers 7 bases. The V gene's germline CDR1 is MNHEY and CDR2 SVGAGI. The CDR3 spans 13 residues. The junction had 10 bases not matched to a gene; V was cut back by 10 bases and J by 5 bases. The CDR3 sequence: CATMREGRETQYF. CDR3 bases: TGTGCCACCATGAGGGAGGGCCGGGAGACCCAGTACTTC.

This chain uses TRBV5-8 with TRBJ1-1; TRBD1 might be the D (5 bases). CDR3 length equals 14 residues. Germline CDR1 and CDR2: SGHTS and YDEGEE. Trimming stripped 3 bases from V and 1 base from J, with 10 bases between. The CDR3 DNA reads as TGTGCCAGCAGCTCCCCGACAGAGAACACTGAAGCTTTCTTT. Translated, it gives CASSSPTENTEAFF.

The rearrangement joins TRBV19 to TRBJ2-1; D uncertain. This CDR3 contains 14 residues. The V end was cut by 1 base, the J end by 3 bases, with 7 bases between. Germline V gene data show CDR1 as LNHDA and CDR2 as SQIVND (reference sequence). The CDR3 loop reads CASSIVKDYNEQFF. In DNA, the CDR3 is TGTGCCAGTAGTATAGTTAAGGACTACAATGAGCAGTTCTTC.

The chain links TRBV15 to TRBJ1-6, with D perhaps matching TRBD1 (5 bases). V gave up 5 bases and J gave up 3 bases, with 14 bases separating them. Germline V gene data show CDR1 as LNHNV and CDR2 as YYDKDF (reference sequence). The CDR3 runs 16 residues. This chain's CDR3 is CATSAGTPVYNSPLHF. As DNA, the CDR3 is TGTGCCACCAGCGCTGGGACGCCCGTCTATAATTCACCCCTCCACTTT.

The CDR3 is CASSLVPGGRNTEAFF. The CDR3 bases are TGTGCCAGCAGCTTAGTCCCTGGAGGGCGCAACACTGAAGCTTTCTTT. The chain combines TRBV7-2 with TRBJ1-1; D call uncertain. This CDR3 has 16 residues. V was clipped by 1 base and J by 2 bases, with 14 bases between them. The germline V gene has CDR1 SGHTA and CDR2 FQGNSA.

This chain joins TRBV7-8 and TRBJ1-4, with D possibly matching TRBD1 (6 bases). This CDR3 contains 14 residues. Germline lookup yields CDR1 SGHVS and CDR2 FQNEAQ. Trimming removed 6 bases at V and 5 bases at J, with 13 bases between. This CDR3 is CASSPDRTNEKLFF. In nucleotides, the CDR3 is TGTGCCAGCAGTCCCGACAGGACCAATGAAAAACTGTTTTTT.

The CDR3 is CASSLKEGDGYTF. As DNA, the CDR3 is TGTGCCAGCTCCCTAAAAGAGGGCGATGGCTACACCTTC. The J gene is TRBJ1-2, the V gene TRBV18; D is undetermined. CDR3 size: 13 residues. Germline V lookup: CDR1 KGHSH, CDR2 LQKENI. Trimming cost V 6 bases and J 6 bases, with 14 bases left between them.

The CDR3 here is CASSRGTGGPGYTF. The CDR3 DNA sequence: TGTGCCAGCAGCCGAGGGACAGGGGGCCCTGGCTACACCTTC. This chain uses TRBV7-9 with TRBJ1-2; 12 nucleotides agree with TRBD1. CDR1 and CDR2 from the germline V gene are SEHNR and FQNEAQ (reference sequence). Unmatched junction bases numbered 5, after V lost 5 bases and J lost 7 bases. The CDR3 length is 14 residues. Full variable domain (missing parts from reference TRBV7-9 and TRBJ1-2): DTGVSQNPRHKITKRGQNVTFRCDPISEHNRLYWYRQTLGQGPEFLTYFQNEAQLEKSRLLSDRFSAERPKGSFSTLEIQRTEQGDSAMYLCASSRGTGGPGYTFGSGTRLTVV.

This clone ranks as large. The rearrangement links TRBV29-1 to TRBJ2-5; possibly TRBD2 for D (5 bases). Germline CDR1 reads SQVTM; CDR2 reads ANQGSEA. V was pared by 7 bases and J by 4 bases, with 19 bases between. The CDR3 is 14 amino acids. CDR3 loop: CSAEVGIFPETQYF. CDR3 in DNA: TGCAGCGCTGAGGTCGGGATTTTCCCAGAGACCCAGTACTTC.

The chain carries TRBV7-6 and TRBJ1-6; no definite D call. This CDR3 spans 14 amino acids. Trimming took 1 base from V and 7 from J, leaving 8 bases between them. Germline CDR1 reads SGHVS; CDR2 reads FNYEAQ. The CDR3 nucleotides are TGTGCCAGCAGCTTAGATCTAGGCAATTCACCCCTCCACTTT. Its translation is CASSLDLGNSPLHF.